These 28 T cell receptor beta chains originate from one sample sequenced in a study of beta chain features in type 1 diabetes. The whole isolated RNA underwent reverse transcription, so sequencing captured expressed TCRB transcripts. Here immunoSEQ multiplex PCR was the method, and the copy in TCRdb shows in-frame clones only, minus some. The sample includes some 150,000 clones, under 60% of them seen just once. The source material was Tregs from blood. These receptors all stem from a young man in good health.

The chain's CDR3 is CASSPLYSPYGYTF. DNA for the CDR3: TGTGCCAGCAGCCCGCTATACAGCCCCTATGGCTACACCTTC. V is TRBV5-6 and J is TRBJ1-2; no firm D call. The V gene's germline CDR1 is SGHDT and CDR2 YYEEEE. The CDR3 is 14 amino acids. The V end was cut by 4 bases, the J end by 4 bases, with 14 bases between.

This clone was detected a few times. The chain combines TRBV7-2 with TRBJ2-1, with TRBD1 matching 9 bases. From germline, CDR1 is SGHTA and CDR2 FQGNSA. The V segment lost 6 bases and the J segment 7 bases; nucleotides outside the gene matches: 10. The CDR3 contains 15 residues. CDR3 DNA sequence: TGTGCCAGCAGTAGAACCGGGACAGGGCGGAATGAGCAGTTCTTC. Translating gives CASSRTGTGRNEQFF.

This clone has just a few counts. The rearrangement uses TRBV5-1 and TRBJ2-1, with 11 bases identical to TRBD1. The CDR3 consists of 15 residues. The V gene's germline CDR1 is SGHRS and CDR2 YFSETQ. V shed 0 bases and J 6 bases; nucleotides not matched to a gene: 2. The DNA of the CDR3 is TGCGCCAGCAGCTTGGCCGGGACAGGGGGCAATGAGCAGTTCTTC. Translated: CASSLAGTGGNEQFF.

The chain has TRBV6-6 and TRBJ1-2, with TRBD1 as a possible D gene (5 bases). The V end was cut by 6 bases, the J end by 4 bases, with 18 bases between. From germline, CDR1 is MNHNY and CDR2 SVGAGI (reference sequence). This CDR3 has 15 residues. CDR3 nucleotide sequence: TGTGCCAGCAGCCGGACAACTTCAACCTTCTATGGCTACACCTTC. Translated, it gives CASSRTTSTFYGYTF.

The chain combines TRBV4-2 with TRBJ1-1, with 7 bases that match TRBD1. The CDR3 sequence is 15 residues long. CDR1 is LGHNA, CDR2 YNFKEQ, per germline. V gave up 0 bases and J gave up 0 bases; unmatched junction bases: 1. CDR3 sequence (DNA): TGTGCCAGCAGCCAAGATAGGGGGCTGAACACTGAAGCTTTCTTT. It translates to CASSQDRGLNTEAFF.

The chain joins TRBV19 to TRBJ2-7, with D tentatively TRBD1 (6 bases). This CDR3 has 16 residues. The V gene lost 4 bases and the J gene lost 7 bases, with 23 bases spanning the gap. Germline CDR1 LNHDA, CDR2 SQIVND (reference sequence). The CDR3 nucleotides read TGTGCCAGTAGTAGAAACGCCGGGACATTTGTGGAAGAGCAGTACTTC. Translating gives CASSRNAGTFVEEQYF.

The chain is built from TRBV19 and TRBJ2-5; 8 nucleotides align to TRBD2. Losses at the gene ends were 5 bases for V and 5 bases for J; bases not matched to a gene: 10. Per the germline V gene, CDR1 is LNHDA and CDR2 is SQIVND (reference sequence). The CDR3 extends over 15 amino acids. CDR3 in amino acids: CASSGSGGALETQYF. Here the CDR3 DNA reads TGTGCCAGTAGTGGCTCCGGGGGGGCGCTGGAGACCCAGTACTTC.

This clone was observed a handful of times. The CDR3 DNA is TGTGCCAGCAGCTTAGCGCGCACGCTTAATGTGGTTACTGAAGCTTTCTTT. Protein sequence: CASSLARTLNVVTEAFF. V usage is TRBV7-2 and J usage is TRBJ1-1; D not certain. V gave up 0 bases and J gave up 5 bases, with 19 bases separating them. Germline V gene sequence: CDR1 SGHTA, CDR2 FQGNSA. This CDR3 is built from 17 residues.

V is TRBV25-1 and J is TRBJ2-7; TRBD2 matches at 11 bases. CDR3 length: 15 residues. Per the germline V gene, CDR1 is MGHDK and CDR2 is SYGVNS. Unmatched junction bases numbered 9, after V lost 5 bases and J lost 6 bases. The CDR3 is CASSRLAGRVPEQYF. CDR3 nucleotide sequence: TGTGCCAGCAGTAGACTAGCGGGACGGGTTCCCGAGCAGTACTTC.

The chain couples TRBV5-1 to TRBJ2-5; D possibly corresponds to TRBD1 (6 bases). This CDR3 spans 15 amino acids. CDR1 and CDR2 (germline): SGHRS, YFSETQ. The ends were cut back, 3 bases at V and 5 bases at J, with 17 bases in the middle. CDR3 region: CASSYGTPQRETQYF. CDR3 nucleotide sequence: TGCGCCAGCAGCTATGGGACACCGCAAAGGGAGACCCAGTACTTC.

This clone appeared a few times. The J gene is TRBJ2-5, the V gene TRBV5-4, with 15 nucleotides matching TRBD2. CDR1 and CDR2 from the germline V gene are SGHNT and YYREEE (reference sequence). CDR3 size: 18 residues. The junction had 8 bases not matched to a gene; V was cut back by 0 bases and J by 5 bases. This CDR3 reads CASSLEMGLAGGRETQYF. The CDR3 region has the DNA TGTGCCAGCAGCTTGGAAATGGGACTAGCGGGAGGTCGTGAGACCCAGTACTTC.

The chain carries TRBV28 and TRBJ1-3; TRBD1 matches at 7 bases. CDR1 and CDR2 from the germline V gene are MDHEN and SYDVKM. V was clipped by 0 bases and J by 8 bases; unmatched bases: 7. This CDR3 region has 15 residues. The CDR3, as DNA: TGTGCCAGCAGTTTATGGCAGGGGGGACGTGACACCATATATTTT. It codes for CASSLWQGGRDTIYF.

Here the CDR3 reads CAISELETQYF. CDR3 nucleotides: TGTGCCATCAGTGAACTGGAGACCCAGTACTTC. The genes are TRBV10-3 and TRBJ2-5; no firm D call. Trimming left V 3 bases short and J 5 bases short, with 4 bases between. The CDR3 spans 11 residues. In germline, CDR1 is ENHRY, CDR2 SYGVKD.

The genes are TRBV5-1 and TRBJ2-2; possible D gene TRBD1, 5 bases. Germline V gives CDR1 SGHRS, CDR2 YFSETQ. The CDR3 length is 14 residues. Trimming removed 5 bases at V and 2 bases at J, with 10 bases between. For the CDR3, the DNA is TGCGCCAGCAGACCGACAGCCAACACCGGGGAGCTGTTTTTT. Translating gives CASRPTANTGELFF. The variable domain in full, completed from reference TRBV5-1 and TRBJ2-2, reads KAGVTQTPRYLIKTRGQQVTLSCSPISGHRSVSWYQQTPGQGLQFLFEYFSETQRNKGNFPGRFSGRQFSNSRSEMNVSTLELGDSALYLCASRPTANTGELFFGEGSRLTVL.

This chain links TRBV18 with TRBJ2-5, with TRBD1 matching 7 bases. The CDR3 runs 13 residues. V was clipped by 6 bases and J by 3 bases; unmatched bases: 4. From germline, CDR1 is KGHSH and CDR2 LQKENI. CDR3 in DNA: TGTGCCAGCTCCCGCAGGGGGAAAGAGACCCAGTACTTC. This codes for CASSRRGKETQYF.

This clone was counted only a few times. The chain joins TRBV27 to TRBJ2-1; tentatively, D is TRBD2 (6 bases). Germline CDR1 reads MNHEY; CDR2 reads SMNVEV (reference sequence). Between the trimmed V and J ends, which lost 6 bases and 4 bases, there was a span of 22 bases. This CDR3 has 17 residues. The CDR3 protein is CASRPTLGISGYNEQFF. The CDR3 DNA reads as TGTGCCAGCAGGCCCACGCTCGGTATTAGCGGATACAATGAGCAGTTCTTC.

This clone has only a few counts. This sequence joins TRBV15 and TRBJ1-2; D is unclear. In germline, CDR1 is LNHNV, CDR2 YYDKDF (reference sequence). V was trimmed by 1 base and J by 4 bases, leaving 19 bases between them. The CDR3 has 17 residues. The CDR3 DNA reads TGTGCCACCAGCAGAGTAGTCCTAAGTCGGAGTTCCTATGGCTACACCTTC. Its translation is CATSRVVLSRSSYGYTF.

In DNA, the CDR3 is TGTGCCAGCAGTTATGGGAGGGGCGCGGGAGCTTTCTTT. This translates into CASSYGRGAGAFF. The rearrangement links TRBV6-5 to TRBJ1-1, with D tentatively TRBD1 (5 bases). This CDR3 has 13 residues. From germline, CDR1 is MNHEY and CDR2 SVGAGI. Trimming stripped 3 bases from V and 10 bases from J, with 15 bases between.

CDR3 DNA sequence: TGTGCCAGCAGTCCAGGGACAGGGTGGGATGGCTACACCTTC. This encodes CASSPGTGWDGYTF. V gene TRBV6-5 combines with J gene TRBJ1-2; 9 bases line up with TRBD1. J lost 6 bases, V lost 5 bases, and 7 bases had no gene match. The CDR3 consists of 14 residues. The germline V gene encodes CDR1 MNHEY and CDR2 SVGAGI.

V and J are TRBV29-1 and TRBJ1-5; D possibly corresponds to TRBD1 (5 bases). Trimming took 5 bases from V and 4 from J, leaving 12 bases between them. CDR3 length: 13 amino acids. Germline V gene lookup returns CDR1 SQVTM and CDR2 ANQGSEA. The CDR3, as DNA: TGCAGCGTTAAAGCAGGGCTAAATCAGCCCCAGCATTTT. Translated, it gives CSVKAGLNQPQHF.

The chain uses TRBV7-2 and TRBJ1-4; TRBD1 matches 11 bases. Germline V CDR1 and CDR2: SGHTA, FQGNSA. The V segment lost 4 bases and the J segment 8 bases; nucleotides outside the gene matches: 3. This CDR3 is built from 14 residues. The CDR3 bases are TGTGCCAGCAGCTATGGGACAGGGGGGGAAAAACTGTTTTTT. It specifies CASSYGTGGEKLFF.

This clone was seen just once. The CDR3 region has the DNA TGTGCCAGCAGCCGGACAGGGAGGGGGACAGATACGCAGTATTTT. Translation gives CASSRTGRGTDTQYF. The chain couples TRBV14 to TRBJ2-3, with a possible D match to TRBD1 (8 bases). The CDR3 consists of 15 residues. V gave up 4 bases and J gave up 3 bases, with 14 bases separating them. Germline loops: CDR1 SGHDN, CDR2 FVKESK.

V gene TRBV28 combines with J gene TRBJ2-1; D is unresolved. The CDR3 totals 13 residues. CDR1 is MDHEN, CDR2 SYDVKM, per germline. V was trimmed by 3 bases and J by 6 bases, leaving 9 bases between them. The CDR3 sequence is CASSLAHSNEQFF. The DNA of the CDR3 is TGTGCCAGCAGTTTGGCTCACAGCAATGAGCAGTTCTTC.

V is TRBV5-1 and J is TRBJ1-3, with TRBD1 matching 7 bases. The V gene's germline CDR1 is SGHRS and CDR2 YFSETQ. The CDR3 sequence is 16 residues long. With 1 base clipped from V and 2 bases from J, the junction kept 6 bases outside the gene matches. In nucleotides, the CDR3 is TGCGCCAGCAGCTTGCTCAACAGGGGTACTGGAAACACCATATATTTT. Translated: CASSLLNRGTGNTIYF.

This clone was detected only once. The chain joins TRBV5-1 to TRBJ2-3; D call uncertain. V dropped 2 bases and J dropped 2 bases, with 9 bases sitting between them. Per the germline V gene, CDR1 is SGHRS and CDR2 is YFSETQ. The CDR3 has 14 amino acids. The DNA for the CDR3 is TGCGCCAGCAGCTTCCGGAGACTCACAGATACGCAGTATTTT. Amino acid sequence: CASSFRRLTDTQYF. Combining the CDR3 with reference TRBV5-1 and TRBJ2-3 gives the whole variable domain KAGVTQTPRYLIKTRGQQVTLSCSPISGHRSVSWYQQTPGQGLQFLFEYFSETQRNKGNFPGRFSGRQFSNSRSEMNVSTLELGDSALYLCASSFRRLTDTQYFGPGTRLTVL.

The chain has TRBV6-6 and TRBJ1-1; a weak D match, TRBD1 (5 bases). V was cut by 6 bases and J by 3 bases, with 11 bases left in between. This CDR3 contains 13 residues. CDR1 MNHNY and CDR2 SVGAGI come from the germline V gene (reference sequence). CDR3 DNA: TGTGCCAGCAGGGGGGGTCTCTACACTGAAGCTTTCTTT. It yields the protein CASRGGLYTEAFF.

The chain uses TRBV7-2 and TRBJ1-1; D uncertain. CDR1 SGHTA and CDR2 FQGNSA come from the germline V gene. V was trimmed by 1 base and J by 6 bases, leaving 9 bases between them. The CDR3 spans 13 residues. CDR3 in amino acids: CASSLGFGAEAFF. DNA of the CDR3: TGTGCCAGCAGCTTAGGATTCGGGGCTGAAGCTTTCTTT.

This chain uses TRBV7-3 with TRBJ2-2; 7 bases agree with TRBD1. The J segment lost 0 bases and the V segment lost 3 bases, leaving 1 base of the junction unmatched. This CDR3 is 15 amino acids long. Germline V gene sequence: CDR1 SGHTA, CDR2 FQGTGA. The CDR3 is CASSFQGANTGELFF. CDR3 in DNA: TGTGCCAGCAGCTTCCAGGGGGCGAACACCGGGGAGCTGTTTTTT.